Given below is one T cell receptor beta chain in context. Antigen unknown. The record originates from a study of OX40 agonist ivuxolimab in advanced cancers. Study summary: Dose-escalation patients' cancers were hepatocellular carcinoma, melanoma, renal cell or head and neck cancer.

Produced via immunoSEQ multiplex PCR; TCRdb's table is partial and in-frame only. The table records about 75,000 clones, around 83% of them present only once. The cohort excluded patients with autoimmune disease history or systemic immunosuppression. Study results and limitations: Some of the lowest clonal expansion was seen in partial responders at 0.1-3.0 mg/kg. The authors also found low normalized T-cell clonal expansion in some nonresponders.

The CDR3 consists of 15 residues. The V gene's germline CDR1 is MDHEN and CDR2 SYDVKM. V shed 8 bases, J shed 9 bases, and the junction held 18 bases outside the gene matches. The material was CD4+ or CD8+ T cells sorted from blood, obtained in a trial of the OX40 agonist ivuxolimab. The rearrangement links TRBV28 to TRBJ2-5; 7 bases are shared with TRBD1. The clonotype originates from an adult with an advanced solid tumor such as melanoma, head and neck, liver or kidney cancer. The CDR3 here is CASLEQGKSRWPQYF. Here the CDR3 DNA reads TGTGCCAGCCTGGAACAGGGGAAGTCTAGATGGCCCCAGTACTTC.